This TCR beta chain is drawn from a study of cytomegalovirus exposure and HLA in healthy donors. 13 Jbeta primers and 60 Vbeta primers were used for the PCR. Data came from immunoSEQ multiplex PCR; TCRdb stores just in-frame clones and leaves some out. The sample consists of some 200,000 clones, approximately 80% of them appearing once. Donors were nominally healthy when sampled, though unrecorded immune exposures were likely. The CDR3 contains 9 residues. Trimming left V 8 bases short and J 8 bases short, with 4 bases between. Germline lookup yields CDR1 SNHLY and CDR2 FYNNEI. This receptor was taken from a woman under 40 in good health and CMV-seronegative. Sequencing was performed on PBMCs. The chain couples TRBV2 to TRBJ2-1; the D is unclear. The CDR3 region is CASQYEQFF. In DNA, the CDR3 is TGTGCCAGCCAGTATGAGCAGTTCTTC.